This TCR beta chain was sequenced during a study of patients and donors after allogeneic stem cell transplantation. This clonotype has a handful of counts. V shed 5 bases, J shed 0 bases, and the junction held 6 bases outside the gene matches. The CDR3 runs 15 residues. TCRdb processed the RT-PCR reads anew with MiXCR; each CDR3 protein has one entry. The data contain roughly 940,000 distinct CDR3 sequences, roughly 18% of them seen just once; the ten biggest clones take up around 6%. This sequence originates from a human donor who was either an allogeneic HSCT recipient or a stem cell or donor lymphocyte infusion donor (not recorded which). It is not recorded whose cells these are; they may come from a transplant donor. J is TRBJ1-2 and V is TRBV12-3 or TRBV12-4; the match to TRBD1 covers 7 bases. The sequencing input was blood, either unsorted or a sorted T cell fraction (not recorded which). Written as DNA, the CDR3 is TGTGCCAGCAGTCCACAGGGGCTCGCTAACTATGGCTACACCTTC. As protein: CASSPQGLANYGYTF.